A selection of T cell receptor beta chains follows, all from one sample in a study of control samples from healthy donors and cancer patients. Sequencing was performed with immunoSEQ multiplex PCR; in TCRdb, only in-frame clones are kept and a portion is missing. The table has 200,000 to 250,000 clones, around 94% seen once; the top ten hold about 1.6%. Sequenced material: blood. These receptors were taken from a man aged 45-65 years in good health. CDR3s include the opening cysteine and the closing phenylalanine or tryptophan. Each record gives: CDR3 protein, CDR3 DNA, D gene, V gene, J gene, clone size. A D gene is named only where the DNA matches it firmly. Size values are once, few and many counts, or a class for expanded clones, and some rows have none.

CDR3: CSVSGGGPSYEQYF
DNA: TGCAGCGTCTCAGGGGGGGGCCCCTCCTACGAGCAGTACTTC
D: NA
V: TRBV29-1
J: TRBJ2-7
size: NA

CDR3: CATRDSHYSRNQPQHF
DNA: TGTGCCACCCGGGACAGCCATTATTCGCGCAATCAGCCCCAGCATTTT
D: TRBD1
V: TRBV6-6
J: TRBJ1-5
size: NA

CDR3: CASRGQPSYEQYF
DNA: TGTGCCAGCAGAGGACAGCCAAGCTACGAGCAGTACTTC
D: NA
V: TRBV6-5
J: TRBJ2-7
size: NA

CDR3: CASSPPGTSGYEQYF
DNA: TGTGCCAGCAGCCCACCGGGGACTAGCGGCTACGAGCAGTACTTC
D: TRBD2
V: TRBV6-6
J: TRBJ2-7
size: NA

CDR3: CASRGGDSGEAPFETQYF
DNA: TGTGCCAGCCGTGGGGGGGATAGCGGGGAGGCCCCGTTCGAGACCCAGTACTTC
D: TRBD2
V: TRBV28
J: TRBJ2-5
size: NA

CDR3: CASSLSGTGGTDTQYF
DNA: TGTGCCAGCAGCCTTTCCGGGACAGGGGGCACAGATACGCAGTATTTT
D: TRBD1
V: TRBV27
J: TRBJ2-3
size: NA

CDR3: CASSKCPGKVSAWGKRGYTF
DNA: TGTGCCAGCAGCAAATGCCCCGGGAAGGTGTCTGCATGGGGGAAACGTGGCTACACCTTC
D: NA
V: TRBV21-1
J: TRBJ1-2
size: NA

CDR3: CASSREGSLSGNTIYF
DNA: TGCGCCAGCAGCCGGGAGGGGTCCCTCTCTGGAAACACCATATATTTT
D: NA
V: TRBV5-1
J: TRBJ1-3
size: NA

CDR3: CASSSAAQGNTEAFF
DNA: TGTGCCAGCAGCTCGGCGGCCCAGGGGAACACTGAAGCTTTCTTT
D: NA
V: TRBV5-4
J: TRBJ1-1
size: NA

CDR3: CASSFRQGGAGANVLTF
DNA: TGTGCCAGCAGCTTTAGGCAGGGAGGGGCTGGGGCCAACGTCCTGACTTTC
D: TRBD2
V: TRBV11-2
J: TRBJ2-6
size: once

CDR3: CASSPHWDYTYGYTF
DNA: TGTGCCAGCAGCCCTCATTGGGATTATACCTATGGCTACACCTTC
D: NA
V: TRBV14
J: TRBJ1-2
size: NA

CDR3: CASSWTGGYTEAFF
DNA: TGTGCCAGCAGCTGGACAGGGGGTTACACTGAAGCTTTCTTT
D: TRBD1
V: TRBV11-1
J: TRBJ1-1
size: NA

CDR3: CASSVAGGAANTGELFF
DNA: TGTGCCAGCAGCGTAGCTGGGGGGGCAGCAAACACCGGGGAGCTGTTTTTT
D: NA
V: TRBV9
J: TRBJ2-2
size: NA

CDR3: CASRADRDNTEAFF
DNA: TGTGCCAGCAGGGCGGACAGGGACAACACTGAAGCTTTCTTT
D: TRBD1
V: TRBV28
J: TRBJ1-1
size: few

CDR3: CASSVAAGGNTGELFF
DNA: TGTGCCAGCAGCGTAGCCGCAGGGGGAAACACCGGGGAGCTGTTTTTT
D: TRBD1
V: TRBV9
J: TRBJ2-2
size: once

CDR3: CASSSQPGDNSPLHF
DNA: TGTGCCAGCAGCTCACAGCCAGGAGATAATTCACCCCTCCACTTT
D: NA
V: TRBV7-2
J: TRBJ1-6
size: NA

CDR3: CASSYGTAPDTEAFF
DNA: TGTGCCAGCAGTTACGGCACTGCACCTGACACTGAAGCTTTCTTT
D: NA
V: TRBV6-5
J: TRBJ1-1
size: NA

CDR3: CASSHRLRGDEKLFF
DNA: TGTGCCAGCAGCCATCGTCTCCGGGGTGATGAAAAACTGTTTTTT
D: NA
V: TRBV3-1/TRBV3-2
J: TRBJ1-4
size: NA

CDR3: CASSATGSGNTIYF
DNA: TGTGCCAGCAGCGCGACAGGGTCTGGAAACACCATATATTTT
D: TRBD1
V: TRBV9
J: TRBJ1-3
size: NA

CDR3: CASSLGTGGNTQYF
DNA: TGTGCCAGTAGTCTAGGGACAGGTGGGAATACGCAGTATTTT
D: TRBD1
V: TRBV19
J: TRBJ2-3
size: NA